This TCR beta chain was captured by sequencing in a study of a mutant IDH1 vaccine in newly diagnosed glioma (dated by TCRdb to the early 2020s). Background on the whole study: Vaccination started 4-6 weeks after radiotherapy alone, or was given together with temozolomide cycles in the groups whose treatment included chemotherapy. Of the approximately 30 treated patients, around 62% were male and 37.5% were female, and the mean age was roughly 38 years. Peripheral blood was drawn at six visits: V03 (baseline), V05, V07, V10, V12 and V13. Prior to enrollment, standard therapy consisting of radiotherapy alone, temozolomide alone, or radiochemotherapy with temozolomide had been administered to patients, with the combination being received by most patients. For exploratory analyses, fewer than 30 treated patients had longitudinal TCRB deep sequencing done wherever samples were available. The week-35 safety follow-up took place at visit V12, and the week-47 end of study took place at visit V13.

Comments on this clone: The antigen it binds to is not known. No base quality values were provided; no much bigger clone lies one nucleotide off.

The time point label, read with the paper, signifies: week 47, end of study. A 20-mer mutant IDH1 peptide at 300 micrograms in Montanide made up each vaccine dose, which was injected subcutaneously together with topical imiquimod. Patients were given eight vaccinations, in weeks 1, 3, 5, 7, 11, 15, 19 and 23, which matched visits V03 through V10. Newly diagnosed WHO grade 3 or 4 IDH1-mutant astrocytomas showing loss of nuclear ATRX were present in the donors. The samples were drawn from NOA16, a multicentre, single-arm, open-label phase I trial in Germany that tested a mutant IDH1 peptide vaccine in humans for the first time. Genomic DNA for TCRB sequencing was extracted from EDTA blood using the DNeasy Blood and Tissue Kit. Here is what the overall study found, with its caveats: Across multiple MHC alleles, vaccine-induced immune responses were seen in just over 90% of patients. Changes in the top peripheral T cell clonotypes picked up by TCRB sequencing did not appear to be linked to pseudoprogression. The authors noted that analyses of patient blood samples could not be reproduced because of sample limitations. PBMC samples for TCRB deep sequencing were selected based on availability.

Including the terminal cysteine and phenylalanine, the CDR3 comprises 15 residues. CDR3 DNA only is kept here, 45 bases in frame from base 1. The germline V gene yields ENHRY for CDR1 and SYGVKD for CDR2. At the junction V is shortened by 7 bases and J by 2 bases, with 18 bases in between. The library was built by means of the immunoSEQ multiplex PCR assay. The hsTCRB Kit was used according to the manufacturer's protocol to amplify rearranged TCR beta chain sequences. Sequencing of TCRB libraries was carried out on an Illumina MiSeq. On the authors' methods: The kit vendor's proprietary platform handled demultiplexing, trimming and gene mapping. Sourced from immuneACCESS, this table was stored by TCRdb with only in-frame sequences that have V and J called. A share of the clones is absent; for the studies checked, an unresolved V gene accounts for under half, and the remainder has no known explanation. The DNA was the basis for D and trimming; V, J and clone size are from that table. This sample comprises over 30,000 clones, 75% to 95% of them detected only once. In total, the top ten clones hold just over 5% of the sample.

The rearrangement joined TRBV10-3 to TRBJ2-7; TRBD1 is a weak D gene call, 6 bases matching. The receptor was isolated from a woman aged 35 to 49 with glioma. The material sequenced was PBMCs, taken from a glioma patient whose treatment included an IDH1 peptide vaccine. DNA sequence: TGTGCCATCAACTCGAGAACAGGGAAGACCTACGAGCAGTACTTC. Its protein product is CAINSRTGKTYEQYF.